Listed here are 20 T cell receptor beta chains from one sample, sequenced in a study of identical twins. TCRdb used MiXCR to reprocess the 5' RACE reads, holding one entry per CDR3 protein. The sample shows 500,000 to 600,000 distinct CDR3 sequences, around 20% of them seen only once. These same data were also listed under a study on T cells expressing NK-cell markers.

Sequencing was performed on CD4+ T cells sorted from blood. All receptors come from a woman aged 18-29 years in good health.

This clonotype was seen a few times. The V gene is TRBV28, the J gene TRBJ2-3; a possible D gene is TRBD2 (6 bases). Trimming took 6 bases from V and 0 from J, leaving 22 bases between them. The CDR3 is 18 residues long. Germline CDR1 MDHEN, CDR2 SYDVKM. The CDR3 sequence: CASSGLPRDLPSTDTQYF. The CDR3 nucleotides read TGTGCCAGCAGCGGGCTTCCTCGGGACTTGCCTAGCACAGATACGCAGTATTTT.

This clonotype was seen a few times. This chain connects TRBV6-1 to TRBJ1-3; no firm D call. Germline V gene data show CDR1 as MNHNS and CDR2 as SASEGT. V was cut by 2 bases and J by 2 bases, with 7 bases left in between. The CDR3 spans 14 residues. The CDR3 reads CASSEMGTGNTIYF. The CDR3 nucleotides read TGTGCCAGCAGTGAAATGGGCACTGGAAACACCATATATTTT.

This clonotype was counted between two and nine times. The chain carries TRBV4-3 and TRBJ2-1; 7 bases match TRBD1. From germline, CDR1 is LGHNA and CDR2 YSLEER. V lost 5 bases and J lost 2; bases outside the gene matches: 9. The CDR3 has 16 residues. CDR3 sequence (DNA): TGCGCCAGCAGCGTCCGGGACAGTGGTCCCTACAATGAGCAGTTCTTC. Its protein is CASSVRDSGPYNEQFF.

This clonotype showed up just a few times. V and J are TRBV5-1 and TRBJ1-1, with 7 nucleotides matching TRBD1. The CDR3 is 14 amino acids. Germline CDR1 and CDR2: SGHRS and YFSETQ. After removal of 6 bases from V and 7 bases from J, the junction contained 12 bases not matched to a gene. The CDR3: CASKSPQGWSEAFF. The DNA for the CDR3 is TGCGCCAGCAAATCCCCACAGGGGTGGAGTGAAGCTTTCTTT.

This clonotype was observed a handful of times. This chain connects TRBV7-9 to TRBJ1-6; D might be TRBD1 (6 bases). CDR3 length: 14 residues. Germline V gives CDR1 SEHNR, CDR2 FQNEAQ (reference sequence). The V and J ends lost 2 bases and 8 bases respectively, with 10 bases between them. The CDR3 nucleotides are TGTGCCAGCAGCTTAATGGGGGCTGATTCACCCCTCCACTTT. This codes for CASSLMGADSPLHF.

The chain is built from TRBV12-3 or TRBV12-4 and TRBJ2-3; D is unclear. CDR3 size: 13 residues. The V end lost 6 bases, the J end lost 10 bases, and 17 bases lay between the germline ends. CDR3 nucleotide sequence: TGTGCCAGCAGACCCAAGACCCTGGGTTCGCAGTATTTT. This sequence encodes CASRPKTLGSQYF.

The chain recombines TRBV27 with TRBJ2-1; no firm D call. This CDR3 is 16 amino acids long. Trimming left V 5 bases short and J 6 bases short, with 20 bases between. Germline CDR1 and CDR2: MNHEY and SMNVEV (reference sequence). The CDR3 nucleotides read TGTGCCAGCAGTCCCCGCGGCACAACCACACTCAATGAGCAGTTCTTC. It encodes CASSPRGTTTLNEQFF.

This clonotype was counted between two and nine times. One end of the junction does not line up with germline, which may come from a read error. The CDR3 nucleotides read TGTGCTAGCAGCTTAGCGGACGAGACAGCCTATGGCTACACCTTC. Translating it yields CASSLADETAYGYTF. The rearrangement uses TRBV7-7 and TRBJ1-2; D might be TRBD1 (5 bases). Germline-derived CDR1 and CDR2 are SSHAT and FNYEAQ (reference sequence). This CDR3 comprises 15 residues. Variable domain in full (rest from reference TRBV7-7 and TRBJ1-2): GAGVSQSPRYKVTKRGQDVTLRCDPISSHATLYWYQQALGQGPEFLTYFNYEAQPDKSGLPSDRFSAERPEGSISTLTIQRTEQRDSAMYRCASSLADETAYGYTFGSGTRLTVV.

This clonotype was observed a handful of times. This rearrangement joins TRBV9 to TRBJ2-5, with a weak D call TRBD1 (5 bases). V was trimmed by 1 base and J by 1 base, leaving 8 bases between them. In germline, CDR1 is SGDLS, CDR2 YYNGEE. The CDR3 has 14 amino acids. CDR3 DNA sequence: TGTGCCAGCAGCGTAAGTAGGGGCCAAGAGACCCAGTACTTC. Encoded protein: CASSVSRGQETQYF.

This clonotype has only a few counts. The DNA for the CDR3 is TGCAGTGCTAATGAGGGGAACACTGAAGCTTTCTTT. The encoded protein is CSANEGNTEAFF. The chain links TRBV20-1 to TRBJ1-1; D remains ambiguous. Trimming took 4 bases from V and 1 from J, leaving 7 bases between them. The germline V gene has CDR1 DFQATT and CDR2 SNEGSKA (reference sequence). The CDR3 sequence is 12 residues long.

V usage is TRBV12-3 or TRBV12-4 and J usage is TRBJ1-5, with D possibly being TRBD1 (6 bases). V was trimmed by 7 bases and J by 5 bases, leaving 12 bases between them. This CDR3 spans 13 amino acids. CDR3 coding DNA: TGTGCCAGCACCCGGACAGATTATCAGCCCCAGCATTTT. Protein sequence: CASTRTDYQPQHF.

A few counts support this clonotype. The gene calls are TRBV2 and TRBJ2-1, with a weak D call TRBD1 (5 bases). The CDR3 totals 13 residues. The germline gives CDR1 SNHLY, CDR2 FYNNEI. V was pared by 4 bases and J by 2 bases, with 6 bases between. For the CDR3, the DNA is TGTGCCAGCAGTGGGACACCCTACAATGAGCAGTTCTTC. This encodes CASSGTPYNEQFF.

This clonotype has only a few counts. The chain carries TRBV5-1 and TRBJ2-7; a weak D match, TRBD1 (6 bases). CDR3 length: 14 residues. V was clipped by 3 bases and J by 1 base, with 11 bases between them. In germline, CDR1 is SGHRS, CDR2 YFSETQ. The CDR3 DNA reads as TGCGCCAGCAGCTCAAGGACAGAATCCTACGAGCAGTACTTC. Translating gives CASSSRTESYEQYF.

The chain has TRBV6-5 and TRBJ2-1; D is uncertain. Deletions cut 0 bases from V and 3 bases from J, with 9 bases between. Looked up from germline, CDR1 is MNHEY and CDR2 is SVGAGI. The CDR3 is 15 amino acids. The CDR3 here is CASSYSRIFYNEQFF. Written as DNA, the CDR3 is TGTGCCAGCAGTTACTCACGGATTTTCTACAATGAGCAGTTCTTC.

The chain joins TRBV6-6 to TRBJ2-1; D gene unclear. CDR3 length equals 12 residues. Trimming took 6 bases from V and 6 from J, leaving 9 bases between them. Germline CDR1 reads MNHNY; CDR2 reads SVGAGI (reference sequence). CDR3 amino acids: CASSWITNEQFF. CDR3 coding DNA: TGTGCCAGCAGCTGGATTACCAATGAGCAGTTCTTC.

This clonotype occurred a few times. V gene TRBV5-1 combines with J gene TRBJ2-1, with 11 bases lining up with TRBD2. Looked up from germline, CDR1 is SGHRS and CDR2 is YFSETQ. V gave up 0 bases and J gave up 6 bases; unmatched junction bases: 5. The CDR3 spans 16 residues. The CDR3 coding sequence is TGCGCCAGCAGCTTGGTCACCGGGACTAGCGGCAATGAGCAGTTCTTC. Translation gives CASSLVTGTSGNEQFF.

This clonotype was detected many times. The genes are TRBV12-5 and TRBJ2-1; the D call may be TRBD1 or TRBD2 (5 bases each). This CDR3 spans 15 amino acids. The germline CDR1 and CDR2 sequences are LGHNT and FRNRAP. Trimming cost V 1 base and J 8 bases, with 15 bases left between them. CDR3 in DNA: TGTGCTAGTGGTTTGGGAGCCAGGGCCGGGGATGAGCAGTTCTTC. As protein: CASGLGARAGDEQFF.

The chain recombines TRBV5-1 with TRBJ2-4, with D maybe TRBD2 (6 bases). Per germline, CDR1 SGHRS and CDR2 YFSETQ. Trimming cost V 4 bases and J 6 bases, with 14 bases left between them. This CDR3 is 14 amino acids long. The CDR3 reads CASSVGGDGNIQYF. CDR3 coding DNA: TGCGCCAGCAGCGTTGGCGGGGACGGAAACATTCAGTACTTC.

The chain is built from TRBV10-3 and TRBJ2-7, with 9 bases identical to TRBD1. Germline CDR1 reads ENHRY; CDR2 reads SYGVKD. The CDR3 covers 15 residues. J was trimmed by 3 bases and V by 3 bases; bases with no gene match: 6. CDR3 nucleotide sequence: TGTGCCATCAGTGATTCGGACAGGGGCTACTACGAGCAGTACTTC. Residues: CAISDSDRGYYEQYF.

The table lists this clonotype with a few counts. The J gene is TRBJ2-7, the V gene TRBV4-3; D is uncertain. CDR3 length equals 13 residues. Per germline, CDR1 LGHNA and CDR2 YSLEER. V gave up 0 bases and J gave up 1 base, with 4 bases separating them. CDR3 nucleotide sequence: TGCGCCAGCAGCCAAGATAATTCCTACGAGCAGTACTTC. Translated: CASSQDNSYEQYF.